This T cell receptor (beta chain) was identified in a study of beta chain features in type 1 diabetes. Findings and caveats of the study: Naive, central memory and Treg TCRB repertoires seemed to resemble each other more closely in patients than they did in healthy donors. Patients with type 1 diabetes carried fewer insertions and had more deletions at their VDJ junctions.

Germline CDR1 PRHDT, CDR2 FYEKMQ (reference sequence). The length of the CDR3 is 15 residues. The V gene lost 2 bases and the J gene lost 4 bases, with 9 bases spanning the gap. For this clone: Its antigen is undetermined.

TCRB transcripts that were expressed got sequenced, as all of the isolated RNA had been reverse transcribed. The data were produced by immunoSEQ multiplex PCR, yet TCRdb's version contains in-frame clones alone and is incomplete. The table has 200,000 to 250,000 clones, over 65% seen once; the top ten hold around 0.05%. This TCR came from a man in his thirties or forties in good health. The V call is TRBV13, the J call TRBJ2-6; D is uncertain. The sequenced sample consisted of naive CD4+ T cells from blood. The CDR3 bases are TGTGCCAGCAGCTTAATGGTGAGCGGGGCCAACGTCCTGACTTTC. This translates into CASSLMVSGANVLTF.